These T cell receptor beta chains were read from a single sample in a study of blood T cell repertoires in COVID-19. TCRdb's table, derived via immunoSEQ multiplex PCR, lists solely in-frame clones and lacks some. The repertoire holds under 250,000 clones, with around 85% as singletons. The sample was peripheral blood. The receptors come from a woman between 65 and 79 years old with COVID-19, enrolled during active disease. Each CDR3 is given with its conserved first and last residue. The D gene is left open where the match is weak. Clone size is shown for a subset of rows, as once, few, many or a class of expanded clone.

cdr3_aa,cdr3_nt,d_call,j_call,clone_size,v_call
CASSVDEEYGYTF,TGTGCCAGCAGCGTAGACGAAGAGTATGGCTACACCTTC,-,TRBJ1-2,-,TRBV9
CASSLGLAGPYEQYF,TGTGCCAGCAGCTTGGGACTAGCGGGACCCTACGAGCAGTACTTC,TRBD2,TRBJ2-7,-,TRBV5-8
CASSKRGSTGRHGYTF,TGTGCCAGCAGCAAAAGGGGCTCGACAGGGAGGCATGGCTACACCTTC,-,TRBJ1-2,-,TRBV21-1
CASSSPFSGNTIYF,TGTGCCAGCAGCTCTCCGTTCTCTGGAAACACCATATATTTT,-,TRBJ1-3,-,TRBV7-2
CASSYRQENQPQHF,TGTGCCAGCAGTTACCGGCAGGAAAATCAGCCCCAGCATTTT,-,TRBJ1-5,-,TRBV6-2/TRBV6-3
CASSLERQSEAFF,TGTGCCAGCAGCTTAGAGAGACAGTCTGAAGCTTTCTTT,-,TRBJ1-1,-,TRBV7-9
CASSQRSTEAFF,TGTGCCAGCAGCCAGAGGAGTACTGAAGCTTTCTTT,-,TRBJ1-1,-,TRBV14
CAIRDSLGNTEAFF,TGTGCCATCAGGGACAGTTTGGGGAACACTGAAGCTTTCTTT,-,TRBJ1-1,-,TRBV10-3
CASSRGGQGNLETQYF,TGTGCCAGCAGCCGAGGCGGACAGGGGAATTTAGAGACCCAGTACTTC,TRBD1,TRBJ2-5,-,TRBV5-4
CATSVHGGGTDTQYF,TGTGCCACCAGTGTCCATGGAGGCGGCACAGATACGCAGTATTTT,-,TRBJ2-3,-,TRBV24-1
CASSPDLGSYTEAFF,TGTGCCAGCAGCCCGGACTTGGGCAGTTACACTGAAGCTTTCTTT,-,TRBJ1-1,-,TRBV11-3
CARRDISMNTEAFF,TGTGCCAGGCGAGACATCTCCATGAACACTGAAGCTTTCTTT,-,TRBJ1-1,-,TRBV13
CASSLETTDGYTF,TGCGCCAGCAGCTTGGAGACAACTGATGGCTACACCTTC,-,TRBJ1-2,few,TRBV5-1
CASSQGASGNTIYF,TGCGCCAGCAGCCAGGGGGCATCTGGAAACACCATATATTTT,-,TRBJ1-3,-,TRBV4-3
CSAGLEGYTF,TGCAGTGCCGGGTTGGAAGGCTACACCTTC,-,TRBJ1-2,once,TRBV20-1
CASSPSGGGETQYF,TGCGCCAGCAGCCCGTCCGGGGGGGGAGAGACCCAGTACTTC,TRBD2,TRBJ2-5,-,TRBV5-1
CASSTVPYSNQPQHF,TGTGCCAGTAGTACCGTCCCTTATAGCAATCAGCCCCAGCATTTT,-,TRBJ1-5,-,TRBV19
CASSSGLAGAWGELFF,TGTGCCAGCAGCTCAGGACTAGCGGGAGCATGGGGGGAGCTGTTTTTT,TRBD2,TRBJ2-2,-,TRBV7-3
CASSPFGQSPQNIQYF,TGCGCCAGCAGCCCCTTCGGACAGAGCCCTCAAAACATTCAGTACTTC,-,TRBJ2-4,few,TRBV5-1
CASHGDMDGNTIYF,TGCGCCAGCCACGGGGACATGGATGGAAACACCATATATTTT,-,TRBJ1-3,-,TRBV5-1
CASSMGQGAYEQYF,TGTGCCAGCAGCATGGGACAGGGGGCCTACGAGCAGTACTTC,TRBD1,TRBJ2-7,-,TRBV7-6
CASSIREQNYGYTF,TGTGCCAGTAGTATTCGGGAACAGAACTATGGCTACACCTTC,-,TRBJ1-2,once,TRBV19
CASSLAEGQAYEQYF,TGTGCTAGCAGCTTAGCGGAGGGACAGGCCTACGAGCAGTACTTC,TRBD1,TRBJ2-7,few,TRBV7-7
CASSLIAGGPDTQYF,TGTGCCAGCAGCTTAATAGCGGGAGGGCCGGATACGCAGTATTTT,TRBD2,TRBJ2-3,-,TRBV7-2
CASSGDTDTQYF,TGTGCCAGCAGCGGGGACACAGATACGCAGTATTTT,-,TRBJ2-3,-,TRBV6-5
CASSLERGRTEAFF,TGCGCCAGCAGCTTGGAAAGGGGTCGCACTGAAGCTTTCTTT,-,TRBJ1-1,-,TRBV5-1
CASSQDQRLDDEQYF,TGCGCCAGCAGCCAAGATCAGCGTCTGGATGACGAGCAGTACTTC,-,TRBJ2-7,-,TRBV4-3
CASSLRDRDTEAFF,TGTGCCAGCAGTTTGAGGGACAGGGACACTGAAGCTTTCTTT,TRBD1,TRBJ1-1,-,TRBV27
CSVELAGGPSYNEQFF,TGCAGCGTTGAACTAGCGGGAGGGCCTTCCTACAATGAGCAGTTCTTC,TRBD2,TRBJ2-1,-,TRBV29-1
CASSPVFFYGYTF,TGTGCCAGCAGCCCCGTGTTCTTCTATGGCTACACCTTC,-,TRBJ1-2,-,TRBV6-2/TRBV6-3
CASSYEDRGRGGYTF,TGTGCCAGCAGTTACGAAGACAGGGGGCGCGGTGGCTACACCTTC,TRBD1,TRBJ1-2,-,TRBV6-5
CASSYGQGSSNQPQHF,TGTGCCAGCAGTTACGGACAGGGTTCGAGCAATCAGCCCCAGCATTTT,TRBD1,TRBJ1-5,-,TRBV6-6
CASSYHQGLAGRFGEQFF,TGTGCCAGCAGTTACCACCAGGGACTAGCGGGGCGTTTCGGTGAGCAGTTCTTC,TRBD2,TRBJ2-1,-,TRBV6-2/TRBV6-3
CASHRTTGYGYTF,TGTGCCAGCCATCGAACAACAGGGTATGGCTACACCTTC,-,TRBJ1-2,-,TRBV6-8
CASTGRGISYEQYF,TGTGCCAGCACCGGGAGGGGGATCTCCTACGAGCAGTACTTC,TRBD2,TRBJ2-7,once,TRBV7-2
CASSWREVRNTGELFF,TGTGCCAGCAGTTGGAGGGAAGTGAGGAACACCGGGGAGCTGTTTTTT,-,TRBJ2-2,-,TRBV6-6
CASSPAGTGTSGNTIYF,TGTGCCAGCTCACCAGCCGGGACAGGTACCTCTGGAAACACCATATATTTT,TRBD1,TRBJ1-3,few,TRBV18
CASSTRKDRGEETQYF,TGTGCCAGCTCCACCAGGAAGGACAGGGGAGAAGAGACCCAGTACTTC,TRBD1,TRBJ2-5,-,TRBV4-2
CASRHNSPTDAAFF,TGTGCCAGCAGACACAATAGTCCGACAGATGCAGCTTTCTTT,-,TRBJ1-1,-,TRBV7-9
CASSLVSGGSEQYF,TGTGCCAGCAGCTTAGTCAGCGGCGGTAGCGAGCAGTACTTC,-,TRBJ2-7,-,TRBV7-2
CASSLAVANNSPLHF,TGCGCCAGCAGCTTGGCCGTTGCTAATAATTCACCCCTCCACTTT,-,TRBJ1-6,-,TRBV5-1
CASSLRTGRSNQPQHF,TGTGCCAGCAGCTTAAGAACAGGGCGAAGCAATCAGCCCCAGCATTTT,-,TRBJ1-5,once,TRBV7-2
CATSQDRGAEAFF,TGTGCCACCAGTCAAGACAGGGGGGCTGAAGCTTTCTTT,TRBD1,TRBJ1-1,-,TRBV24-1
CASSLRGGNQETQYF,TGTGCCAGCAGCTTGCGGGGGGGCAACCAAGAGACCCAGTACTTC,TRBD2,TRBJ2-5,-,TRBV5-5
CASSIQGVYGYTF,TGTGCCAGCAGTATACAGGGAGTCTATGGCTACACCTTC,-,TRBJ1-2,-,TRBV12-3/TRBV12-4
CASSPGGGRLYGYTF,TGTGCCAGCAGCCCTGGGGGGGGACGGCTCTATGGCTACACCTTC,-,TRBJ1-2,-,TRBV5-4
CASTTSSDPGSYEQYF,TGTGCCAGTACCACATCGTCAGATCCAGGGTCCTACGAGCAGTACTTC,-,TRBJ2-7,-,TRBV19
CASSQERDNSPLHF,TGTGCCAGCAGCCAAGAGAGGGATAATTCACCCCTCCACTTT,-,TRBJ1-6,-,TRBV14
CASSLAPEEKLFF,TGTGCCAGCAGCTTAGCCCCCGAGGAAAAACTGTTTTTT,-,TRBJ1-4,-,TRBV7-9
CASTRGQLEAFF,TGTGCCAGCACGCGGGGACAGCTTGAAGCTTTCTTT,TRBD1,TRBJ1-1,-,TRBV12-3/TRBV12-4
CASSLTGGRTDTQYF,TGTGCCAGCAGCCTTACGGGGGGCCGCACAGATACGCAGTATTTT,-,TRBJ2-3,-,TRBV11-2
CASSLTGILGNEKLFF,TGTGCCAGCAGCCTTACAGGGATTTTGGGGAATGAAAAACTGTTTTTT,-,TRBJ1-4,once,TRBV9
CASSQDPDSSYGYTF,TGTGCCAGCAGCCAAGACCCGGACAGCTCCTATGGCTACACCTTC,-,TRBJ1-2,-,TRBV4-2
CALCPGGAGWGQPQHF,TGTGCCTTATGCCCAGGGGGCGCAGGCTGGGGTCAGCCCCAGCATTTT,TRBD1,TRBJ1-5,-,TRBV7-9
CASSTEAVGYTF,TGTGCCAGCTCGACCGAGGCCGTTGGCTACACCTTC,-,TRBJ1-2,-,TRBV11-2
CASSLGQGTEAFF,TGTGCCAGCAGCTTAGGACAGGGGACTGAAGCTTTCTTT,TRBD1,TRBJ1-1,few,TRBV7-9
CASRQDTNTEAFF,TGTGCCAGCAGACAGGATACGAACACTGAAGCTTTCTTT,-,TRBJ1-1,-,TRBV2